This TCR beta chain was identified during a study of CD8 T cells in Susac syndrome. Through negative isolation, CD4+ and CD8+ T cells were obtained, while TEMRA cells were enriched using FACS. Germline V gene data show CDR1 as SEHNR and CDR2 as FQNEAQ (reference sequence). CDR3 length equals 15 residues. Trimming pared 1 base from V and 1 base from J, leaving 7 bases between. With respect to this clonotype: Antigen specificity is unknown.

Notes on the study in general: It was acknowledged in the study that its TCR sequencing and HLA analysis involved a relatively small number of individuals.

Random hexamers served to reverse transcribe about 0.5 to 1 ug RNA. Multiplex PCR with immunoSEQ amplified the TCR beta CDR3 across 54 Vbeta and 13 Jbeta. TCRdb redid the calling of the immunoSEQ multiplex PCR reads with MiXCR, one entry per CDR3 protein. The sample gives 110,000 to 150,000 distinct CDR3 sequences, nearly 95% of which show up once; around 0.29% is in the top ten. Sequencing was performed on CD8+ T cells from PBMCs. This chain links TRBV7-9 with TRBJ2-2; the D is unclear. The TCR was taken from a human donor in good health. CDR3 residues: CASSLGLLNTGELFF. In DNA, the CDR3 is TGTGCCAGCAGCTTAGGCCTACTGAACACCGGGGAGCTGTTTTTT.